The rows below give T cell receptor beta chains drawn from one sample of a study of blood T cell repertoires in COVID-19. Sequencing was performed with immunoSEQ multiplex PCR; in TCRdb, only in-frame clones are kept and a portion is missing. Of 200,000 or so clones in the sample, roughly 82% were seen once. Material: peripheral blood. The receptor source for this set is a woman under 40 with acute or convalescent COVID-19. Both conserved end residues are part of each CDR3.

TRBJ2-2,TRBV10-2,CASRWTSREELFF
TRBJ2-3,TRBV4-1,CASSQGQGGTDTQYF
TRBJ1-1,TRBV24-1,CATSDHAKKTGGGPRKAFF
TRBJ1-4,TRBV3-1/TRBV3-2,CASTGTGEKLFF
TRBJ1-5,TRBV5-6,CASSFLGGPSNQPQHF
TRBJ2-7,TRBV4-2,CASSQDMFGTDYEQYF
TRBJ1-2,TRBV19,CASSIDAQGRGYGYTF
TRBJ2-3,TRBV19,CASSMGGTGTDTQYF
TRBJ1-1,TRBV13,CASSPIRQGYTEAFF
TRBJ2-1,TRBV5-6,CASSKVTSGEFNEQFF
TRBJ2-7,TRBV10-1,CASSDRHRRSYEQYF